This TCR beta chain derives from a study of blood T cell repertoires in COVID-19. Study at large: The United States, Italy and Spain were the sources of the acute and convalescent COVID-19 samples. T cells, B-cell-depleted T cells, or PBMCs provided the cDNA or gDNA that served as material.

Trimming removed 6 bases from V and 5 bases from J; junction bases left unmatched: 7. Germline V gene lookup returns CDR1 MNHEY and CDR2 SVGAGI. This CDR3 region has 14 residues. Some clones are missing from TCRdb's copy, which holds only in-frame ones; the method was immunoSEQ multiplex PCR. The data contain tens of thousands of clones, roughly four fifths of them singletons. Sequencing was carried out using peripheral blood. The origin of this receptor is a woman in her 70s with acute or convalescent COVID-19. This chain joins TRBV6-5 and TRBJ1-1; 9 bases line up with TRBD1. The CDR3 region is CASSLGQGGTEAFF. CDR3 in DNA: TGTGCCAGCAGCCTGGGACAGGGAGGTACTGAAGCTTTCTTT.